This TCR beta chain was found in a study of T-cell memory formation after mild COVID-19. Turning to the study itself: TCR clusters were largely donor specific. Notes on the study in general: Largely, contracting CD4+ clones fell within CM and EM, and contracting CD8+ clones within EMRA.

TCRdb analysed the 5' RACE reads with MiXCR anew, one entry per CDR3 protein. Of approximately 560,000 distinct CDR3 sequences listed, roughly 17% were seen once; the top ten hold about 7.5%. This clonotype has a handful of counts. Its antigen remains unknown. This CDR3 spans 12 amino acids. Unmatched junction bases numbered 4, after V lost 3 bases and J lost 9 bases. The sample taken for sequencing was PBMCs or a T cell subset sorted from them (not recorded which). This sequence was found in an adult woman who had mild COVID-19 (a few samples of this study predate the infection). Cell type and time point are not known. J is TRBJ1-1 and V is TRBV12-3 or TRBV12-4, with TRBD1 matching over 7 bases. CDR3 sequence reads: CASSFRQGQAFF. For the CDR3, the DNA is TGTGCCAGCAGTTTTCGACAGGGACAAGCTTTCTTT.